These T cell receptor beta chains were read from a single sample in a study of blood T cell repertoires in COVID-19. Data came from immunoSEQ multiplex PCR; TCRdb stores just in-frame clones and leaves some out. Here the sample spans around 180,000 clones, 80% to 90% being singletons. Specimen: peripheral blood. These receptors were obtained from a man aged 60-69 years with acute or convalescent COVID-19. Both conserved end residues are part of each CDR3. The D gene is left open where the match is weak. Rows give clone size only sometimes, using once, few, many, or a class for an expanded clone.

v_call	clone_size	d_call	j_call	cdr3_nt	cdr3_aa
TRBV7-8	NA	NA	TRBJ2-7	TGTGCCAGCAGCCACACGGAAGCGTACGAGCAGTACTTC	CASSHTEAYEQYF
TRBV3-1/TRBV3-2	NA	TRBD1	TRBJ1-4	TGTGCCAGCAGCCTCACAGGGGGCTCTAATGAAAAACTGTTTTTT	CASSLTGGSNEKLFF
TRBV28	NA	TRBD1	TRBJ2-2	TGTGCCAGCAGGTGGACAGGGACCGGCGGGGAGCTGTTTTTT	CASRWTGTGGELFF
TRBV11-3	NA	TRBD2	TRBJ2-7	TGTGCCAGCAGCTTGGGAGCGGGAGTCGGCTACGAGCAGTACTTC	CASSLGAGVGYEQYF
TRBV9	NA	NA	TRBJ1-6	TGTGCCAGCCAGACAGGCTTCGGAAATTCACCCCTCCACTTT	CASQTGFGNSPLHF
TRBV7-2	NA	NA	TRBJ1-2	TGTGCCAGCAGCTTAGTTGGGACATTTCGAGGCTACACCTTC	CASSLVGTFRGYTF
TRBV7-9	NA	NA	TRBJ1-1	TGTGCCAGCAGCTTAGCGAGGCTCGGAGCTTTCTTT	CASSLARLGAFF
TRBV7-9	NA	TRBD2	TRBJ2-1	TGTGCCAGCAGCTTACCGACTAGCGGGTCAACCTACAATGAGCAGTTCTTC	CASSLPTSGSTYNEQFF
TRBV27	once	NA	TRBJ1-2	TGTGCCAGCAGTTTGATCCCGGGGGTGCTCGATGGCTACACCTTC	CASSLIPGVLDGYTF
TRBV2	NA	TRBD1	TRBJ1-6	TGTGCCAGCAGTGAAGCGAGGGCAGGGGGCTCACCCCTCCACTTT	CASSEARAGGSPLHF
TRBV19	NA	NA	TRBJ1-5	TGTGCCAGTAATTCGGACTCCCCGGGCAATCAGCCCCAGCATTTT	CASNSDSPGNQPQHF
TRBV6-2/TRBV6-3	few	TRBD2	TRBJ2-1	TGTGCCAGCAGTCTGACTAGCGCCGAATACAATGAGCAGTTCTTC	CASSLTSAEYNEQFF
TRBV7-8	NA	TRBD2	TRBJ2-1	TGTGCCAGCAGCTTAGCGGGACTATTCTACAATGAGCAGTTCTTC	CASSLAGLFYNEQFF
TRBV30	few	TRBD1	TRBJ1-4	TGTGCCTGGAGCCGGGGCAGGACAGGTCAAAATGAAAAACTGTTTTTT	CAWSRGRTGQNEKLFF
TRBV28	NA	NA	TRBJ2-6	TGTGCCAGCAGTTTAGGTAGCTCTGGGGCCAACGTCCTGACTTTC	CASSLGSSGANVLTF
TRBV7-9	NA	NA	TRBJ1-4	TGTGCCAGCAGCTTAAGTGGGGCCTCCGAAAAACTGTTTTTT	CASSLSGASEKLFF
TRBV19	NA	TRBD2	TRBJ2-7	TGTGCCAGTCAGGGCCCGGGACTAGCGGGAGGGGCCTACGAGCAGTACTTC	CASQGPGLAGGAYEQYF
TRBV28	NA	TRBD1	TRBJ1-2	TGTGCCAGCAGTTTCCGGGACAGGGTCTATGGCTACACCTTC	CASSFRDRVYGYTF
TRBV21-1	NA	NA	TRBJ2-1	TGTGCCAGCAGCACAAAAAGCGGGACCTACAATGAGCAGTTCTTC	CASSTKSGTYNEQFF
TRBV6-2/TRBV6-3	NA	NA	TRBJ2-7	TGTGCCAGCAGTTCAGTTCCCGAGCAGTACTTC	CASSSVPEQYF
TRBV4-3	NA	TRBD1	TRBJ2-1	TGCGCCAGCAGCCACGGGGACAGCGTGAACAATGAGCAGTTCTTC	CASSHGDSVNNEQFF
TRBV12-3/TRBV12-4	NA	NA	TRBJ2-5	TGTGCCAGCAGCTTAAACGGGGAGACCCAGTACTTC	CASSLNGETQYF
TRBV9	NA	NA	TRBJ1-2	TGTGCCAGCCGGACGTCGGGGGTGAATGGCTACACCTTC	CASRTSGVNGYTF
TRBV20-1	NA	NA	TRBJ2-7	TGCAGTGTTCAGAACCCCTACGAGCAGTACTTC	CSVQNPYEQYF
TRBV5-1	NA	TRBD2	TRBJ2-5	TGCGCCAGCAGCCCAAGCGGGAGAAGCATCCAAGAGACCCAGTACTTC	CASSPSGRSIQETQYF
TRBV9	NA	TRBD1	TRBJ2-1	TGTGCCAGCAGCCCGACTCCAGACAGGGGCTTATACAATGAGCAGTTCTTC	CASSPTPDRGLYNEQFF
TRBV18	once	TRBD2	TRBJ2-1	TGTGCCAGCGGGACCATCAGCGGGACGTACAATGAGCAGTTCTTC	CASGTISGTYNEQFF
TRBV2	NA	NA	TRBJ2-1	TGTGCCAGCAGTGAGGAGCGGGCCTACAATGAGCAGTTCTTC	CASSEERAYNEQFF
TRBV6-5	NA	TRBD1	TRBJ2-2	TGTGCCAGCAGACCGGGACAGGCGAACACCGGGGAGCTGTTTTTT	CASRPGQANTGELFF
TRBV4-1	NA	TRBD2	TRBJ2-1	TGCGCCAGCAGCCAAGATCGAGCGGGAGGTTCCTCCTCCTACAATGAGCAGTTCTTC	CASSQDRAGGSSSYNEQFF
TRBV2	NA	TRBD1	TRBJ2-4	TGTGCCACTGACAGGGACGGGCTAGCCAAAAACATTCAGTACTTC	CATDRDGLAKNIQYF
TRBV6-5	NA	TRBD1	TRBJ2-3	TGTGCCAGCAGTTACTTCGGGACAGGGGCGGATACGCAGTATTTT	CASSYFGTGADTQYF
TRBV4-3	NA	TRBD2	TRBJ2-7	TGCGCCAGCAGCCAAGAGGTCGCCGGTAATAGCGGGGCCACCTACGAGCAGTACTTC	CASSQEVAGNSGATYEQYF
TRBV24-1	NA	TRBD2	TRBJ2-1	TGTGCCACTAGCGGGAGCTCCTACAATGAGCAGTTCTTC	CATSGSSYNEQFF
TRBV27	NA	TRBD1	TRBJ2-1	TGTGCCAGCAGTTTTCTCGGGACAGGGTACAATGAGCAGTTCTTC	CASSFLGTGYNEQFF
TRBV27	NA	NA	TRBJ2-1	TGTGCCAGCAGCCTTGAGAGTTCCTCCTACAATGAGCAGTTCTTC	CASSLESSSYNEQFF
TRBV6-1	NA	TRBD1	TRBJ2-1	TGTGCCAGCAGTGATTATGGGACAGTCTACAATGAGCAGTTCTTC	CASSDYGTVYNEQFF
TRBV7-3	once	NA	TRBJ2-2	TGTGCCAGCAGCTCTAGTAACACCGGGGAGCTGTTTTTT	CASSSSNTGELFF
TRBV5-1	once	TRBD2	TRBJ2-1	TGCGCCAGCAGCTTGTTCAGCGGGAGCTACAATGAGCAGTTCTTC	CASSLFSGSYNEQFF
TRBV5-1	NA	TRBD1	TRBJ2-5	TGCGCCAGCAGCTCCGGACAGGGTACCGAGACCCAGTACTTC	CASSSGQGTETQYF
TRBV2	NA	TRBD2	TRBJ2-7	TGTGCCAGCAGTTTTAGCGGGGGCTCCTACGAGCAGTACTTC	CASSFSGGSYEQYF
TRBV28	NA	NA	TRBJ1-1	TGTGCCAGCACCTCCGGTGAGGCGACCACTGAAGCTTTCTTT	CASTSGEATTEAFF